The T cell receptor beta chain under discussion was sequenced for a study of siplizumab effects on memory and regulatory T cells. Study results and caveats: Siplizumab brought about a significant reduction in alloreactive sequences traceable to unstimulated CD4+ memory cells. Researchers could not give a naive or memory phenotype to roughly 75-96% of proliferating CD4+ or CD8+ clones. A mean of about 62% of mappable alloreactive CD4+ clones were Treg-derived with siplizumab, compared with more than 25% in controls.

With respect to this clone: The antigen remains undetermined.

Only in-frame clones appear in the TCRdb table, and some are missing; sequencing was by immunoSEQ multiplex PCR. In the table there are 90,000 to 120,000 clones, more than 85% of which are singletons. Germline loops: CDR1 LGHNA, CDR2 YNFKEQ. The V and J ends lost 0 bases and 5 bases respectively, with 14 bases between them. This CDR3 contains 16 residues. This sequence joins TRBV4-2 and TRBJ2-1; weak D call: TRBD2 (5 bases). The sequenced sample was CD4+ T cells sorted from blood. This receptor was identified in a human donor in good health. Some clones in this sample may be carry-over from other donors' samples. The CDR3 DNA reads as TGTGCCAGCAGCCAAGAAGCTAGCTTGGGCAACAATGAGCAGTTCTTC. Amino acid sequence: CASSQEASLGNNEQFF.